This T cell receptor beta chain was sequenced during a study of CD8 T cells in Susac syndrome. Study conclusions and caveats: The number of individuals included in the study's TCR sequencing and HLA analysis was acknowledged as relatively small.

The CDR3 is 12 residues long. Germline lookup yields CDR1 PRHDT and CDR2 FYEKMQ (reference sequence). Trimming left V 5 bases short and J 8 bases short, with 12 bases between. Notes on this clonotype: Its matching antigen is unknown.

TCR beta was sequenced from blood CD8+ and CD4+ T cells. It was negative isolation that provided the CD8+ and CD4+ T cells, whereas TEMRA cells were enriched by FACS. Reverse transcription of roughly 0.5 to 1 ug RNA was carried out with random hexamers. TCRdb reprocessed the immunoSEQ multiplex PCR reads via MiXCR and lists one record per CDR3 protein. The sample yields approximately 200,000 distinct CDR3 sequences, roughly 95% seen once. This receptor was identified in a human donor with multiple sclerosis. Source material: CD4+ T cells from PBMCs. The V and J genes are TRBV13 and TRBJ1-1, with no clear D. The CDR3 reads CASSRREREAFF. The CDR3 DNA sequence: TGTGCCAGCAGCCGACGGGAGAGAGAAGCTTTCTTT.